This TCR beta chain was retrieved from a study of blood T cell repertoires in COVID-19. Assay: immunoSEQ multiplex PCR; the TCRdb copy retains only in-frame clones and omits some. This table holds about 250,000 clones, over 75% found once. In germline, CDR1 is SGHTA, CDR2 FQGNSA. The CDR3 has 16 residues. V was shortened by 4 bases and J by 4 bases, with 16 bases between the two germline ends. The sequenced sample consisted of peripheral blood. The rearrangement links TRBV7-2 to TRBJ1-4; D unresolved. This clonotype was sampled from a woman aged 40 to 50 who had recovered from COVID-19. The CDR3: CASSSGRGTYNEKLFF. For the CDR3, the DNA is TGTGCCAGCAGCTCCGGACGGGGTACATATAATGAAAAACTGTTTTTT. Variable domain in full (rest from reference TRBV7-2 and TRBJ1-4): GAGVSQSPSNKVTEKGKDVELRCDPISGHTALYWYRQSLGQGLEFLIYFQGNSAPDKSGLPSDRFSAERTGGSVSTLTIQRTQQEDSAVYLCASSSGRGTYNEKLFFGSGTQLSVL.